This TCR beta chain originates from a study of T cells in Graves' hyperthyroidism and ophthalmopathy (dated by TCRdb to 2018 to 2020). Study-level background: Peripheral blood was collected at initial diagnosis, before any treatment. To identify distinguishing TCR V-J signatures, a discovery cohort of about 100 patients was used, comprising 43 with Graves' ophthalmopathy and approximately 58 with stable Graves' hyperthyroidism. Whether ophthalmopathy could be predicted prospectively was tested in an independent validation cohort made up of under 20 hyperthyroidism patients plus 17 patients who later progressed to ophthalmopathy. The roughly 94 discovery patients were randomly split 7:3 into training and test sets. In more than 5 Graves' hyperthyroidism patients, the study also compared T-cell repertoires from thyroid tissue with T-cell repertoires from blood. After sampling, hyperthyroidism patients received methimazole starting at 30 mg daily, and ophthalmopathy patients received high-dose intravenous methylprednisolone. The paper describes TCR Vbeta CDR3 sequencing of about 140 peripheral blood samples, made up of around 41 ophthalmopathy patients, around 78 hyperthyroidism patients and roughly 17 progressor patients. Here is what the overall study found, with its caveats: No statistical method was used to fix the sample size in advance, and group allocation was not hidden from the investigators. In cross-validation, a model built on a 13 V-J signature told ophthalmopathy apart from stable hyperthyroidism with approximately 90% sensitivity and roughly 81% specificity, and in testing the same model reached 80%/75%. In validation, progression to ophthalmopathy was predicted by the model with around 70% sensitivity and approximately 78% specificity, a median of roughly six months before onset. Most expanded thyroid clonotypes (frequency above 0.001) were also detected in blood, suggesting blood repertoires may reflect thyroid immune responses.

The cysteine opens and the phenylalanine closes a CDR3 of 13 amino acids. Just CDR3 DNA is preserved here, 39 bases in frame from base 1. The V and J ends are trimmed by 8 bases and 6 bases, leaving 14 bases between them. For CDR1 and CDR2, the germline V gene lists MNHNS and SASEGT. The TCR beta CDR3 regions were amplified from RNA transcripts. For the first round of RT-PCR on the TCR CDR3, the HTBI primer set was used together with the Qiagen OneStep RT-PCR kit. The libraries were constructed in a second round of multiplex PCR and then size-selected and purified. Paired-end sequencing of the libraries was performed with 100 bp reads on an Illumina HiSeq2000. Turning to the authors' computational methods: Raw data were processed with SOAPnuke, discarding reads with adapters, uncalled bases, mean Phred below 15, or no exact constant-primer or identifier match. High-quality paired reads were merged using COPE v1.2.5, and each unique nucleotide sequence was defined as a clonotype. MiTCR v1.1 was used to align clonotypes to the IMGT TRBV, TRBD and TRBJ reference segments. The analysis included only V-J combinations with a frequency above 0.0001, which together covered approximately 99% of the repertoires. A TCS score was defined as the ratio between F50 (clonal expansion) and ExV (chaos), using BLOSUM62-based TCRdist between CDR3 peptides within each V-J. Welch's t-statistics and random forest reduced 450 to 600 V-J features to under 15, which were used in a naive Bayes classifier (R e1071). The raw public reads went through TCRdb reprocessing: fastp at Q25, MiXCR clone calling, in-frame beta chains kept. Rows are unified per CDR3 protein, each entry keeping the most common DNA and genes. Clone size and V and J calls follow TCRdb, not the original study. The sample table records approximately 590,000 distinct CDR3 sequences; approximately 15% of these occur just once. The ten largest clones represent about 7% of the sample.

Stable Graves' hyperthyroidism was defined as the absence of progression to ophthalmopathy over 18 months of follow-up. Hyperthyroidism patients were newly diagnosed, with disease duration under 2 months, and aged 18 to 65 years. Exclusion was applied to patients with uncontrolled infections, other autoimmune diseases, pregnancy or lactation. Diagnoses relied on clinical symptoms, serum thyroxine and TRAb, thyroid ultrasound and orbital computed tomography. PBMCs were isolated from 10 ml of fresh peripheral blood by Ficoll-Paque density gradient centrifugation. Total RNA was extracted with Trizol reagent, and quality was checked on an Agilent 2100 Bioanalyzer. This clonotype was found a few times. Its antigen specificity is not known. There are no base qualities to consult, and no much larger clone falls within one base.

Sequenced sample: blood. Rearrangement joined TRBV6-1 to TRBJ2-1, with no D gene named confidently. This receptor was obtained from a woman aged 25 to 39 with Graves' hyperthyroidism. The CDR3 region has the sequence CASLEEHLNEQFF. The bases are TGTGCCAGCCTCGAAGAGCATCTCAATGAGCAGTTCTTC.